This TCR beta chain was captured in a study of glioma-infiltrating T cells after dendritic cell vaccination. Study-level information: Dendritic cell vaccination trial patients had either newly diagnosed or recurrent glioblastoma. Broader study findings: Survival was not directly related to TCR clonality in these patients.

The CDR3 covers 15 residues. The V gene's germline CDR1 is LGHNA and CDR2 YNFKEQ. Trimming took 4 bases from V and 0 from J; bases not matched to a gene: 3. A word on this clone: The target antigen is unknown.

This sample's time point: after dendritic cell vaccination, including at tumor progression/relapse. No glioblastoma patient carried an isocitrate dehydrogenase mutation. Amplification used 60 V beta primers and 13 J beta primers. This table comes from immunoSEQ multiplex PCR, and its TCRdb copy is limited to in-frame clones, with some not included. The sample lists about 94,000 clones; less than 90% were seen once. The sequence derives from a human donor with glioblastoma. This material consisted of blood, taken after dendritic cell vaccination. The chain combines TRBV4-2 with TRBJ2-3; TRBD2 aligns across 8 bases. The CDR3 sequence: CASSRTGGSTDTQYF. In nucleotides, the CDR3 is TGTGCCAGCAGCCGAACGGGGGGGAGCACAGATACGCAGTATTTT.